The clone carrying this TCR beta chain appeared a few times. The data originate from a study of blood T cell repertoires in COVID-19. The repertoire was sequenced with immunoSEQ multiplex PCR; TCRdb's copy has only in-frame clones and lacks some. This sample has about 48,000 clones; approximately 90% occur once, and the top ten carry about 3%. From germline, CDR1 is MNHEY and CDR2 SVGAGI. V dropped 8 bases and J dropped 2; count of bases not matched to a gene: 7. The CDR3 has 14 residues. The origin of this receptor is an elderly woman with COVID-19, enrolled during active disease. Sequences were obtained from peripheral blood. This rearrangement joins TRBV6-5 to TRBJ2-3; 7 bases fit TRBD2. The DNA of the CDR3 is TGTGCCAGCGCTCTGGGGGGGACCACAGATACGCAGTATTTT. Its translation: CASALGGTTDTQYF.